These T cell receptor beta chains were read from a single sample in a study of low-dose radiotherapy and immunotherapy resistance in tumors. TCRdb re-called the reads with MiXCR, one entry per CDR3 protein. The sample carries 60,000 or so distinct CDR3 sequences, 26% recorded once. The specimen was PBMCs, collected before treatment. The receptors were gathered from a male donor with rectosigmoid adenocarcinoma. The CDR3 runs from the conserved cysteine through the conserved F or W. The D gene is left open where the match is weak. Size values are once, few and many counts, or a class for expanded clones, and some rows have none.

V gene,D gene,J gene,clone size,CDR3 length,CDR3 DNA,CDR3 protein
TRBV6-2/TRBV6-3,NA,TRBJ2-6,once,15,TGTGCCAGCAGCGATAGGACCTCTGGGGCCAACGTCCTGACTTTC,CASSDRTSGANVLTF
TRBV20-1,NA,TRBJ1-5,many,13,TGCAGTGCTCTAGGACAGTCACAACAGCCCCAGCATTTT,CSALGQSQQPQHF
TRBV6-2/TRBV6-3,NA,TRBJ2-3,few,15,TGTGCCAGCAATCAAGGGGTGGGGTTCACAGATACGCAGTATTTT,CASNQGVGFTDTQYF
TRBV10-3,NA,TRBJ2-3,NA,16,TGTGCCATCAGTGAGCAAGGGACGAGTAGCACAGATACGCAGTATTTT,CAISEQGTSSTDTQYF
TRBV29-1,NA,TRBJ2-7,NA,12,TGCAGCGTTGAAGCTGGCTCCTACGAGCAGTACTTC,CSVEAGSYEQYF
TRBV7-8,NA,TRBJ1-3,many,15,TGTGCCAGCAGCCCGAGGACGGGCTCTGGAAACACCATATATTTT,CASSPRTGSGNTIYF
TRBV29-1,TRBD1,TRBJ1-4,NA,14,TGCAGCGTTGGGATAGGGACAGGGAGTGAAAAACTGTTTTTT,CSVGIGTGSEKLFF
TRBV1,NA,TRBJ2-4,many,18,TGCGCCAGCAGCCAAGATCCGACGTTAGACTGGGGTGGAAACATTCAGTACTTC,CASSQDPTLDWGGNIQYF
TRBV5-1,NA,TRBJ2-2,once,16,TGCGCCAGCAGCGGCAACAGGGGGGGGAACACCGGGGAGCTGTTTTTT,CASSGNRGGNTGELFF
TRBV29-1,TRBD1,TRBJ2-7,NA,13,TGCAGCGTCCGGACAGGGTTAGGCTACGAGCAGTACTTC,CSVRTGLGYEQYF
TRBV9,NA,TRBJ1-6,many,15,TGTGCCAGCAGCCCCCTGGGACTTCTTAATTCACCCCTCCACTTT,CASSPLGLLNSPLHF
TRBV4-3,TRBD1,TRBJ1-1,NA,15,TGCGCCAGCAGCCAAGCGACAGGGGTAAACACTGAAGCTTTCTTT,CASSQATGVNTEAFF
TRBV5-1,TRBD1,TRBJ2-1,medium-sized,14,TGCGCCAGCAGCGCTGGGACAGTATACAATGAGCAGTTCTTC,CASSAGTVYNEQFF
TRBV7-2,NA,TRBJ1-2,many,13,TGTGCCAGCAGCTTAGAATCAGGCTATGGCTACACCTTC,CASSLESGYGYTF
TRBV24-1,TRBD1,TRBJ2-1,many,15,TGTGCCACCAGTGATTCGACAGGGATCCGCCATGAGCAGTTCTTC,CATSDSTGIRHEQFF
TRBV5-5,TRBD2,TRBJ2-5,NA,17,TGTGCCAGCAGCCAGGCTGTCACTAGCGGAGAACAAGAGACCCAGTACTTC,CASSQAVTSGEQETQYF
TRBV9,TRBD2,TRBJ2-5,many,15,TGTGCCAGCAGTCATGGACTAGCGGGGCGAGAGACCCAGTACTTC,CASSHGLAGRETQYF
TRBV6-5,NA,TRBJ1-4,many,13,TGTGCCAGCAGTGACAGGTTTGGGGAAAAACTGTTTTTT,CASSDRFGEKLFF
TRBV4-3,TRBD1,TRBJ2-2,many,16,TGCGCCAGCAGCCACCTGATGACAGGGGTGGCCGGGGAGCTGTTTTTT,CASSHLMTGVAGELFF
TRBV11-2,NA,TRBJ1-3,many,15,TGCGCCAGCAGCCAAGAACCCGTCTCTGGAAACACCATATATTTT,CASSQEPVSGNTIYF
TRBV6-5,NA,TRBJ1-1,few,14,TGTGCCAGCAGTTACACCGGACAGAACACTGAAGCTTTCTTT,CASSYTGQNTEAFF
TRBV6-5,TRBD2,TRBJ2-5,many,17,TGTGCCAGCAGCTTCGGGTTAGCGGGAGCCGGGGGGGAGACCCAGTACTTC,CASSFGLAGAGGETQYF
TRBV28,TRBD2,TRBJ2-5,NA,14,TGTGCCAGCAAAAGCGGGAGAGCTGTAGAGACCCAGTACTTC,CASKSGRAVETQYF
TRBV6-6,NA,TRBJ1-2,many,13,TGTGCCAGCAGTTACTTACGACGGGATGGCTACACCTTC,CASSYLRRDGYTF
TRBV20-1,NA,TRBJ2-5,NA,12,TGCAGTGCTTTAGAGTACGAAGAGACCCAGTACTTC,CSALEYEETQYF
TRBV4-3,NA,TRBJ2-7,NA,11,TGCGCCAGCAGCCAAGATTACCTCAAGTACTTC,CASSQDYLKYF
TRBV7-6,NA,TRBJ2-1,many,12,TGTGCCAGCGGCCGTCCCCAGAATGAGCAGTTCTTC,CASGRPQNEQFF